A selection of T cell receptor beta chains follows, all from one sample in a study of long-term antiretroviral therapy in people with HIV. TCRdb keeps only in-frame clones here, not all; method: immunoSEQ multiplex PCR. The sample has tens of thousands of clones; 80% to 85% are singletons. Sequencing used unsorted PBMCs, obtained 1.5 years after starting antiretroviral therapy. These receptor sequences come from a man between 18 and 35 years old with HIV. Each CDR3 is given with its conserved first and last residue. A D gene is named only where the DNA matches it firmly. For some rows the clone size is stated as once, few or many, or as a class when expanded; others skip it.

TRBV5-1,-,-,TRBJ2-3,TGCGCCAGCAGCTTAAATGGGGGAACCCTTAACGTAGATACGCAGTATTTT,CASSLNGGTLNVDTQYF
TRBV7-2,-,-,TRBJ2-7,TGTGCCAGCAGCTTACAACTGGGAGGCCCCTACGAGCAGTACTTC,CASSLQLGGPYEQYF
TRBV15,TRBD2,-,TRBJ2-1,TGTGCCACCAGCAGAGATATCGGACTAGCGGATGAGCAGTTCTTC,CATSRDIGLADEQFF
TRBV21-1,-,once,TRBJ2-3,TGTGCCAGCAGCAAAGCGCCTAGCGAGGTACCCACAGATACGCAGTATTTT,CASSKAPSEVPTDTQYF
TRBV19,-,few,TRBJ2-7,TGTGCCAGTAGTGAGCCATGGACATATCCCTACGAGCAGTACTTC,CASSEPWTYPYEQYF
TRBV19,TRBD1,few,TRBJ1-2,TGTGCCAGCCTACCGGGACAGGTTGGTAGCTACACCTTC,CASLPGQVGSYTF
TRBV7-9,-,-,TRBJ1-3,TGTGCCAGCAGCTCTTTCTCCAGCTCTGGAAACACCATATATTTT,CASSSFSSSGNTIYF
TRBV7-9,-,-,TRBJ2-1,TGTGCCAGCAGCTTCGGCGGCAATCCCTACAATGAGCAGTTCTTC,CASSFGGNPYNEQFF
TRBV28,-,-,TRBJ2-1,TGTGCCAGCAGTCTAACAGGGGTGAGCGGGAGTTCCTACAATGAGCAGTTCTTC,CASSLTGVSGSSYNEQFF
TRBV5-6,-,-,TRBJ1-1,TGTGCCAGCAGCTTGGGTTCGAACACTGAAGCTTTCTTT,CASSLGSNTEAFF
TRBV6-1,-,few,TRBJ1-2,TGTGCCAGCAGTGAGCGGCAGACCTATGGCTACACCTTC,CASSERQTYGYTF
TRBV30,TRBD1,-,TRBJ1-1,TGTGCCTGGAATCCCCCGGACAGGGAAGTTGGTCGGGGGTTCGAAGCTTTCTTT,CAWNPPDREVGRGFEAFF
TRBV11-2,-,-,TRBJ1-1,TGTGCCAGCAGCTTAGGGTCATACAGGGTAGGAGACACTGAAGCTTTCTTT,CASSLGSYRVGDTEAFF
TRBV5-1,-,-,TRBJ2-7,TGCGCCAGCAACCCCGGGACGCCGATCTACGAGCAGTACTTC,CASNPGTPIYEQYF
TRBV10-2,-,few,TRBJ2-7,TGCGCCAGCAGTGTCGGAGGAGACGAGCAGTACTTC,CASSVGGDEQYF
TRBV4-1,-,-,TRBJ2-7,TGCGCCAGCAGCCAATGGGACACGAGCTCCTACGAGCAGTACTTC,CASSQWDTSSYEQYF
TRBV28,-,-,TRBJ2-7,TGTGCCAGCAGTTTGAGATCCTACGAGCAGTACTTC,CASSLRSYEQYF
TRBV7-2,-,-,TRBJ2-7,TGTGCCAGCAGCTTAACCTCAGGGGCGCTATCCGAGCAGTACTTC,CASSLTSGALSEQYF
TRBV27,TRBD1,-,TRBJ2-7,TGTGCCAGCCGACAGACAGGGTACCTCTACGAGCAGTACTTC,CASRQTGYLYEQYF
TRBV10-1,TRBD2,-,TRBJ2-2,TGCGCCAGCAGTGAGACCGGGACTAGCGGGAGGGGATCGGGCACCGGGGAGCTGTTTTTT,CASSETGTSGRGSGTGELFF
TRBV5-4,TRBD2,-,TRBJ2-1,TGTGCCAGCAGCTCACCGGGACTAGCGGGAGGTTTCTCCTACAATGAGCAGTTCTTC,CASSSPGLAGGFSYNEQFF
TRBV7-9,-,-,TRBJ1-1,TGTGCCAGCAGCTTGAAAGCCTTGAACACTGAAGCTTTCTTT,CASSLKALNTEAFF
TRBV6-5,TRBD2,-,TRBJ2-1,TGTGCCAGCAGTTACTCGGCGGGAGAACGATACAATGAGCAGTTCTTC,CASSYSAGERYNEQFF
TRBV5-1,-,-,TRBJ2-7,TGCGCCAGCAGCCTGAGCGGGTACGAGCAGTACTTC,CASSLSGYEQYF
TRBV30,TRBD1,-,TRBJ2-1,TGTGCCTGGAGCGGGGGTATGGGAAGCAGGGGGCTTGTGAATGAGCAGTTCTTC,CAWSGGMGSRGLVNEQFF
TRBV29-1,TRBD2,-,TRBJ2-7,TGCAGCGTCGTAGCGGGCTCCTTCGAGCAGTACTTC,CSVVAGSFEQYF
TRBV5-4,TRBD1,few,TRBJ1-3,TGTGCCAGCAGCCCCGGGACAGGGGGCTTGGTCGCTGGAAACACCATATATTTT,CASSPGTGGLVAGNTIYF
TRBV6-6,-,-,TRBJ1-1,TGTGCCAACTCTAGGGGTTTCCAGAACACTGAAGCTTTCTTT,CANSRGFQNTEAFF
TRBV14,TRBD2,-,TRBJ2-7,TGTGCCAGCAGTAAAATTCCGGGACTAGCGGGATTAATCGGTCTCGAGCAGTACTTC,CASSKIPGLAGLIGLEQYF
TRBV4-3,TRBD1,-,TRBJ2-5,TGCGCCAGCAGCCAAGATAAGGGGACAGGGCCACAAGAGACCCAGTACTTC,CASSQDKGTGPQETQYF
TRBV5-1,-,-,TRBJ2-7,TGCGCCAGCAGCTTTCAAGCTGGGGGATACGAGCAGTACTTC,CASSFQAGGYEQYF
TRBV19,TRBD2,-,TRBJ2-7,TGTGCCAGTAGGGCCCCACTAGCGGGAGGCCACGAGCAGTACTTC,CASRAPLAGGHEQYF
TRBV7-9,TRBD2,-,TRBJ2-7,TGTGCCAGCAGCTTCGGAGGGACTATCGCCTACGAGCAGTACTTC,CASSFGGTIAYEQYF
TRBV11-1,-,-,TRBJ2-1,TGTGCCAGCAGCAGCTATCGAGGGGAGGCCCCTAGGCAGTTCTTC,CASSSYRGEAPRQFF
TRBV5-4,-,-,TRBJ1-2,TGTGCCAGCAGCTCCGCCCCAGGTGGGGACTCCGGTGGCTACACCTTC,CASSSAPGGDSGGYTF
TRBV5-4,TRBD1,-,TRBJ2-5,TGTGCCAGCAGCTTCGGAATGACAGGGACGGAGACCCAGTACTTC,CASSFGMTGTETQYF
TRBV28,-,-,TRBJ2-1,TGTGCCAGCAACCCTCCGGGGGTAGGGTACAATGAGCAGTTCTTC,CASNPPGVGYNEQFF
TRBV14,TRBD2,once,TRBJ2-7,TGTGCCAGCAGCCTCGGGACTAGGATTGAGCAGTACTTC,CASSLGTRIEQYF
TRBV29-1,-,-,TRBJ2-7,TGCAGCGTTGTGGCTAGCGTGGGCCCCTACGAGCAGTACTTC,CSVVASVGPYEQYF
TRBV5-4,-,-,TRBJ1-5,TGTGCCAGCAGCTTGGGCTCAAGTCAGCCCCAGCATTTT,CASSLGSSQPQHF
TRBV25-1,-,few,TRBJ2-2,TGTGCCAGCAGCGAACAGTACACCGGGGAGCTGTTTTTT,CASSEQYTGELFF
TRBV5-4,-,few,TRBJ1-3,TGTGCCAGCAGCGCGGGAGGGGTTCGGAACACCATATATTTT,CASSAGGVRNTIYF
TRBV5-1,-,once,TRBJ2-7,TGCGCCAGCAGCTTGCGACCCGACTACGAGCAGTACTTC,CASSLRPDYEQYF
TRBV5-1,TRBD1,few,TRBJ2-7,TGCGCCAGCAGCTTGGGACAGGGTTCCGAGCAGTACTTC,CASSLGQGSEQYF
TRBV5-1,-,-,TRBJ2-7,TGCGCCAGCAGCTTGGGTGGGCAGGGCAGCTCCTACGAGCAGTACTTC,CASSLGGQGSSYEQYF
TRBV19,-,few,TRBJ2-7,TGTGCCAGTAGTAATCATGGGCGCTACGAGCAGTACTTC,CASSNHGRYEQYF
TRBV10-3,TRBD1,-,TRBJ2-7,TGTGCCATCAGCGCCCCGTGGCAGGGGGCCTACGAGCAGTACTTC,CAISAPWQGAYEQYF
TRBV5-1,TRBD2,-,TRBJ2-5,TGCGCCAGCAGCTGGGGACTAGCGGGGGAAGAGACCCAGTACTTC,CASSWGLAGEETQYF
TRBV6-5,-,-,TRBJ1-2,TGTGCCAGCACGGTATCTGGGGGCAGGTTGGAAGGCTACACCTTC,CASTVSGGRLEGYTF
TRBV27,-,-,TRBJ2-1,TGTGCCAGCACCCGGGTTGGATACAATGAGCAGTTCTTC,CASTRVGYNEQFF
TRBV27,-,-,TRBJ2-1,TGTGCCACCACTTATAGTAACGGATATGATGAGCAGTTCTTC,CATTYSNGYDEQFF
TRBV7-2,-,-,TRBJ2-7,TGTGCCAGCAGCTTAGCGGTAGCCTACGAGCAGTACTTC,CASSLAVAYEQYF
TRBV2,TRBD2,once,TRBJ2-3,TGTGCCAGCCGTAAGGCTAGCGGGAGCACAGATACGCAGTATTTT,CASRKASGSTDTQYF
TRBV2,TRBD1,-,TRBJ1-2,TGTGCCAGCAGCGAAGTCCCGGGACAGGGGAGCGGCTACACCTTC,CASSEVPGQGSGYTF
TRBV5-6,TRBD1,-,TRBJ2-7,TGTGCCAGCAGTTCCCAACGAGCCGGGACAGGAGCCTACGAGCAGTACTTC,CASSSQRAGTGAYEQYF
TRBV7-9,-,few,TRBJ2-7,TGTGCCAGCAGCTCAACTATGTCGGCGTCCTACGAGCAGTACTTC,CASSSTMSASYEQYF
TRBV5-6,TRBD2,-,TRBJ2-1,TGTGCCAGCAGCTTGGTCGTAGCGGGAGGGAACAGGGTAGGAAATGAGCAGTTCTTC,CASSLVVAGGNRVGNEQFF
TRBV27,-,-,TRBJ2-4,TGTGCCAGCAGTGGGGACGCCAAAAACATTCAGTACTTC,CASSGDAKNIQYF
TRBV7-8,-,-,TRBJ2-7,TGTGCCAGCAGCTTAGTTCCCTCAGACTCCTACGAGCAGTACTTC,CASSLVPSDSYEQYF
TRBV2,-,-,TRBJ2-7,TGTGCCAGCAGTGACGCGGGATTGGCCTACGAGCAGTACTTC,CASSDAGLAYEQYF